The present T cell receptor beta chain was sequenced within a study of cytomegalovirus exposure and HLA in healthy donors. The CDR3 consists of 13 residues. Trimming cost V 0 bases and J 6 bases, with 7 bases left between them. The germline CDR1 and CDR2 sequences are SGHDT and YYEEEE. The PCR ran on 60 Vbeta and 13 Jbeta primers. Only in-frame clones appear in the TCRdb table, and some are missing; sequencing was by immunoSEQ multiplex PCR. Among about 200,000 clones, about 85% were seen once, and the ten largest hold approximately 1.4%. The sequencing input was PBMCs. The clonotype comes from a woman in her 50s in good health and CMV-seronegative. V is TRBV5-6 and J is TRBJ2-1; D gene unclear. The CDR3 reads CASSLAYGNEQFF. The CDR3 DNA reads TGTGCCAGCAGCTTGGCCTATGGCAATGAGCAGTTCTTC.